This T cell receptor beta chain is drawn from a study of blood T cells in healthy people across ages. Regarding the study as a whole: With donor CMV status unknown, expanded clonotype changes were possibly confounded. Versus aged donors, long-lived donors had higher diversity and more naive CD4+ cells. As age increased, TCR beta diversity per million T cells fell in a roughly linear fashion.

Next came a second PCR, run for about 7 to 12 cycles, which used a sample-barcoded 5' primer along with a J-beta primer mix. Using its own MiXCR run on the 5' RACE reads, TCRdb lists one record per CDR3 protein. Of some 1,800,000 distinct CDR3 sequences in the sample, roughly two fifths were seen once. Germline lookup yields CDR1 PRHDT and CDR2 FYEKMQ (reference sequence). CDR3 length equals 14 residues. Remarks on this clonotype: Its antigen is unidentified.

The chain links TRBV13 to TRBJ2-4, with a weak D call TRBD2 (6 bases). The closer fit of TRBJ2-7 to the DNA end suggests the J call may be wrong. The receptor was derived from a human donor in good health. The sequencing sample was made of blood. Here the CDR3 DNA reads TGTGCCAGCAGCTTAGCGGGGGTTTTCTACGAGCAGTACTTC. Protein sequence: CASSLAGVFYEQYF.